Listed below are T cell receptor beta chains from one sample, sequenced in a study of T cell repertoires in cytomegalovirus infection. TCRdb reprocessed the reads via MiXCR and lists one record per CDR3 protein. The table lists around 450,000 distinct CDR3 sequences, roughly 30% of them singletons. Source material: PBMCs. All receptors come from a human donor in good health (CMV status not recorded). Some clones in this sample may be carry-over from other donors' samples. Both conserved end residues are part of each CDR3. Fields, in order: V gene, CDR3 length, J gene, D gene, clone size, CDR3 protein, CDR3 DNA. A D gene is named only where the DNA matches it firmly. Rows give clone size only sometimes, using once, few, many, or a class for an expanded clone.

TRBV20-1	13	TRBJ1-5	TRBD1	-	CSARDRANQPQHF	TGCAGTGCGAGGGACAGGGCCAATCAGCCCCAGCATTTT
TRBV29-1	13	TRBJ2-7	-	-	CSVEFLKRGEQYF	TGCAGCGTTGAATTCTTAAAACGGGGCGAGCAGTACTTC
TRBV18	16	TRBJ1-1	TRBD1	-	CASSPLPGGQNTEAFF	TGTGCCAGCTCACCATTACCAGGGGGTCAGAACACTGAAGCTTTCTTT
TRBV20-1	13	TRBJ2-3	TRBD2	-	CSARVLAADTQYF	TGCAGTGCTAGAGTACTAGCGGCAGATACGCAGTATTTT
TRBV11-2	15	TRBJ2-1	-	-	CASSPRAGSKGEQFF	TGTGCCAGCAGCCCGCGGGCGGGGTCGAAGGGTGAGCAGTTCTTC
TRBV2	16	TRBJ2-5	TRBD2	-	CASIEGSGGARETQYF	TGTGCCAGCATCGAAGGTAGCGGGGGGGCCCGGGAGACCCAGTACTTC
TRBV6-5	16	TRBJ2-2	TRBD1	few	CASSYSHRGNTGELFF	TGTGCCAGCAGTTACTCCCACAGGGGAAACACCGGGGAGCTGTTTTTT
TRBV4-2	16	TRBJ2-4	TRBD1	-	CASSANHRGAKNIQYF	TGTGCCAGCAGCGCTAACCACAGGGGAGCCAAAAACATTCAGTACTTC
TRBV6-1	17	TRBJ2-7	-	few	CASSSLPGRYRSYEQYF	TGTGCCAGCAGTTCCCTCCCCGGACGCTATCGTTCCTACGAGCAGTACTTC
TRBV11-2	17	TRBJ2-4	-	few	CASSRTIVGPTKNIQYF	TGTGCCAGCAGCCGTACCATAGTTGGACCCACCAAAAACATTCAGTACTTC
TRBV20-1	15	TRBJ2-7	TRBD2	many	CSARSGTSPGNEQYF	TGCAGTGCCCGGTCGGGGACTAGTCCGGGAAACGAGCAGTACTTC
TRBV7-6	15	TRBJ2-1	-	many	CASSPQFISYNEQFF	TGTGCCAGCAGCCCCCAGTTTATCTCCTACAATGAGCAGTTCTTC
TRBV15	13	TRBJ2-7	-	-	CATRRPGSYEQYF	TGTGCCACCCGTAGACCAGGGTCGTACGAGCAGTACTTC
TRBV13	14	TRBJ2-5	TRBD1	-	CASSRSTGGETQYF	TGTGCCAGCAGCCGTTCAACAGGGGGAGAGACCCAGTACTTC
TRBV12-5	14	TRBJ2-1	-	-	CASGHELGVNEQFF	TGTGCTAGTGGTCACGAACTAGGAGTCAATGAGCAGTTCTTC
TRBV29-1	12	TRBJ1-1	-	-	CSVLEGNTEAFF	TGCAGCGTCCTCGAGGGGAACACTGAAGCTTTCTTT
TRBV6-2/TRBV6-3	17	TRBJ1-5	TRBD1	many	CASSYSPGQASNQPQHF	TGTGCCAGCAGTTACTCCCCCGGACAGGCAAGCAATCAGCCCCAGCATTTT
TRBV7-8	17	TRBJ2-2	-	many	CASSDSPGAPNTGELFF	TGTGCCAGCAGCGACTCCCCCGGGGCTCCCAACACCGGGGAGCTGTTTTTT
TRBV28	15	TRBJ2-1	-	-	CASSLRDAPVDEQFF	TGTGCCAGCAGTTTACGGGACGCCCCGGTGGATGAGCAGTTCTTC